The 25 T cell receptor beta chains presented below share a single source sample, sequenced in a study of CD8 T cells in ankylosing spondylitis. Each CDR3 protein gets one entry after TCRdb re-called the 5' RACE reads with MiXCR. Of 150,000 to 200,000 distinct CDR3 sequences in the sample, roughly 10% were seen once. The sample was blood, either unsorted or a sorted T cell fraction (not recorded which). These receptors were obtained from a male donor with ankylosing spondylitis or in good health (not recorded which).

Ten or more counts support this clonotype. This chain connects TRBV12-3 or TRBV12-4 to TRBJ2-1, with TRBD2 matching 13 bases. V lost 6 bases and J lost 8; bases outside the gene matches: 4. CDR3 size: 14 residues. The CDR3 is CASSFGLAGDEQFF. The CDR3 bases are TGTGCCAGCAGCTTCGGACTAGCGGGAGATGAGCAGTTCTTC.

The chain joins TRBV6-5 to TRBJ2-1; D unresolved. The germline V gene has CDR1 MNHEY and CDR2 SVGAGI. V lost 2 bases to trimming and J lost 5 bases, with 7 bases between them. This CDR3 comprises 13 residues. CDR3 sequence reads: CASSYGLDNEQFF. The CDR3 DNA is TGTGCCAGCAGTTACGGCCTCGACAATGAGCAGTTCTTC.

In this sample, this clonotype turned up many times. The V and J genes are TRBV6-1 and TRBJ2-1; 10 nucleotides match TRBD1. The CDR3 spans 14 residues. Germline CDR1 MNHNS, CDR2 SASEGT. J gave up 8 bases and V 3 bases, and 4 bases lay outside the gene matches. CDR3 loop: CASSDGTGDYEQFF. The CDR3 DNA sequence: TGTGCCAGCAGTGACGGGACAGGGGACTATGAGCAGTTCTTC.

The V call is TRBV7-2, the J call TRBJ2-1; perhaps TRBD1 as D (5 bases). Deletions cut 0 bases from V and 0 bases from J, with 12 bases between. Germline V CDR1 and CDR2: SGHTA, FQGNSA. The CDR3 loop spans 17 amino acids. CDR3 coding DNA: TGTGCCAGCAGCTTAGCAGGGGCCCTGAGCTCCTACAATGAGCAGTTCTTC. This gives the protein CASSLAGALSSYNEQFF. Drawing the rest from reference TRBV7-2 and TRBJ2-1, the complete variable domain is GAGVSQSPSNKVTEKGKDVELRCDPISGHTALYWYRQSLGQGLEFLIYFQGNSAPDKSGLPSDRFSAERTGGSVSTLTIQRTQQEDSAVYLCASSLAGALSSYNEQFFGPGTRLTVL.

This clonotype was counted ten times or more. The rearrangement joins TRBV24-1 to TRBJ2-5; 9 nucleotides agree with TRBD2. With 4 bases clipped from V and 4 bases from J, the junction kept 15 bases outside the gene matches. The CDR3 is 18 amino acids. CDR1 and CDR2 (germline): KGHDR, SFDVKD. In DNA form, the CDR3 reads TGTGCCACCAGTGAACACCTGACTAGCGGTGGTTTTTTAGAGACCCAGTACTTC. Its protein is CATSEHLTSGGFLETQYF.

Ten or more counts support this clonotype. The V call is TRBV12-3 or TRBV12-4, the J call TRBJ2-2, with D possibly being TRBD1 (6 bases). Deletions cut 5 bases from V and 0 bases from J, with 10 bases between. CDR3 length: 15 residues. The CDR3 here is CASSPNRANTGELFF. The CDR3 DNA is TGTGCCAGCAGTCCAAACAGGGCGAACACCGGGGAGCTGTTTTTT.

This clonotype has a count of ten or more. The rearrangement uses TRBV29-1 and TRBJ2-1; 7 nucleotides line up with TRBD2. Unmatched junction bases numbered 2, after V lost 7 bases and J lost 2 bases. The CDR3 runs to 12 residues. The V gene's germline CDR1 is SQVTM and CDR2 ANQGSEA. The CDR3 is CSASGTYNEQFF. CDR3 DNA sequence: TGCAGCGCTAGCGGAACCTACAATGAGCAGTTCTTC.

This clonotype has just a few counts. The chain has TRBV7-2 and TRBJ2-1; D remains unclear. CDR1 and CDR2 from the germline V gene are SGHTA and FQGNSA. The CDR3 spans 13 residues. V shed 2 bases and J shed 8 bases, with 10 bases lying between them. The CDR3 nucleotides read TGTGCCAGCAGCTTAAATCAGGTTTATGAGCAGTTCTTC. The encoded protein is CASSLNQVYEQFF.

This clonotype was recorded many times. The rearrangement joins TRBV15 to TRBJ2-4; TRBD2 aligns across 8 bases. With V trimmed by 3 bases and J by 8 bases, 3 bases remained unmatched. This CDR3 comprises 13 residues. CDR1 is LNHNV and CDR2 is YYDKDF in the germline V gene (reference sequence). The CDR3 sequence is CATSSFGGDIQYF. The CDR3 coding sequence is TGTGCCACCAGCAGTTTCGGGGGGGACATTCAGTACTTC.

Only a few counts were recorded for this clonotype. The V call is TRBV15, the J call TRBJ2-5, with 10 bases identical to TRBD2. CDR3 size: 16 residues. Germline V gene data show CDR1 as LNHNV and CDR2 as YYDKDF (reference sequence). J was trimmed by 2 bases and V by 8 bases; bases with no gene match: 11. CDR3 in DNA: TGTGCCACCCGGAAGGGTAGCGGGAGGCAACAAGAGACCCAGTACTTC. Protein: CATRKGSGRQQETQYF.

This clonotype was seen ten or more times. V gene TRBV5-1 combines with J gene TRBJ2-5, with D possibly matching TRBD2 (5 bases). The CDR3 has 12 amino acids. The germline gives CDR1 SGHRS, CDR2 YFSETQ. Trimming cost V 7 bases and J 2 bases, with 9 bases left between them. CDR3 nucleotide sequence: TGCGCCAGCCGCGGGCGTCAAGAGACCCAGTACTTC. The encoded protein is CASRGRQETQYF. Using reference TRBV5-1 and TRBJ2-5 for the parts outside the CDR3, the full variable domain is KAGVTQTPRYLIKTRGQQVTLSCSPISGHRSVSWYQQTPGQGLQFLFEYFSETQRNKGNFPGRFSGRQFSNSRSEMNVSTLELGDSALYLCASRGRQETQYFGPGTRLLVL.

At least ten counts were recorded for this clonotype. The V and J genes are TRBV21-1 and TRBJ2-2; TRBD1, the table's D call, was not compared with the DNA. TRBV21-1 is termed a pseudogene. This CDR3 has 19 residues. The CDR3 here is CASSKKPSGTGVNTGELFF. The DNA for the CDR3 is TGTGCCAGCAGCAAAAAGCCCTCCGGGACAGGGGTGAACACCGGGGAGCTGTTTTTT.

The CDR3 DNA reads as TGTGCCAGCAGCTTAGCCTACTACAATGAGCAGTTCTTC. It yields the protein CASSLAYYNEQFF. V and J are TRBV7-2 and TRBJ2-1; D is unresolved. The ends were cut back, 0 bases at V and 3 bases at J, with 3 bases in the middle. The germline V gene has CDR1 SGHTA and CDR2 FQGNSA. This CDR3 is 13 amino acids long.

The chain employs TRBV5-1 and TRBJ1-5, with D possibly matching TRBD1 (6 bases). In germline, CDR1 is SGHRS, CDR2 YFSETQ. V lost 4 bases and J 0 bases, leaving 11 bases between the germline ends. This CDR3 region has 15 residues. The CDR3 nucleotides are TGCGCCAGCAGCCCCGGACAGTTTAGCAATCAGCCCCAGCATTTT. This encodes CASSPGQFSNQPQHF.

The chain carries TRBV1 and TRBJ1-5; TRBD1, the table's D call, lacks a check against the DNA. TRBV1 is classified as a pseudogene. The CDR3 has 16 residues. The CDR3 spells CASSLQGARKNQPQHF. CDR3 in DNA: TGCGCCAGCAGTTTACAGGGGGCCCGGAAGAATCAGCCCCAGCATTTT.

At least ten counts were recorded for this clonotype. The rearrangement links TRBV27 to TRBJ1-2; TRBD1 might be the D (6 bases). The germline V gene encodes CDR1 MNHEY and CDR2 SMNVEV (reference sequence). The CDR3 length is 14 residues. Trimming shortened V by 6 bases and J by 4 bases, and 15 bases separated the two germline ends. CDR3 amino acids: CASSSRGAGYGYTF. The CDR3 nucleotides are TGTGCCAGCAGCTCCCGGGGGGCGGGCTATGGCTACACCTTC.

Many counts were recorded for this clonotype. The chain couples TRBV5-1 to TRBJ2-5; D gene ambiguous. The CDR3 totals 11 residues. The V gene lost 2 bases and the J gene lost 5 bases, with 4 bases spanning the gap. CDR1 and CDR2 from the germline V gene are SGHRS and YFSETQ. The CDR3 region has the DNA TGCGCCAGCAGCTTAATGGAGACCCAGTACTTC. This encodes CASSLMETQYF.

Many counts were recorded for this clonotype. The chain joins TRBV6-6 to TRBJ2-2; D assignment may be TRBD1 or TRBD2 (6 bases each). The V gene lost 11 bases and the J gene lost 6 bases, with 16 bases spanning the gap. The V gene's germline CDR1 is MNHNY and CDR2 SVGAGI (reference sequence). The CDR3 runs 13 residues. For the CDR3, the DNA is TGTGCCGGCGGAGGGGGGCAGTCCGGGGAGCTGTTTTTT. Amino acid sequence: CAGGGGQSGELFF.

The V call is TRBV12-3 or TRBV12-4, the J call TRBJ1-5; no clear D gene. Trimming shortened V by 3 bases and J by 3 bases, and 6 bases separated the two germline ends. This CDR3 comprises 13 residues. The CDR3 sequence: CASSFQYNQPQHF. CDR3 sequence (DNA): TGTGCCAGCAGTTTTCAGTACAATCAGCCCCAGCATTTT.

This clonotype was observed a handful of times. V and J are TRBV2 and TRBJ2-5; the D is unclear. The V and J ends lost 6 bases and 6 bases respectively, with 14 bases between them. Looked up from germline, CDR1 is SNHLY and CDR2 is FYNNEI. The CDR3 totals 13 residues. This CDR3 is CASSPDFPKTQYF. CDR3 DNA: TGTGCCAGCAGCCCTGATTTCCCTAAGACCCAGTACTTC.

This chain joins TRBV5-1 and TRBJ2-2, with D unclear. V was pared by 4 bases and J by 0 bases, with 10 bases between. This CDR3 spans 15 amino acids. Germline values: CDR1 SGHRS, CDR2 YFSETQ. CDR3 DNA sequence: TGCGCCAGCAGCGGTCTTTCTCCGAACACCGGGGAGCTGTTTTTT. This gives the protein CASSGLSPNTGELFF.

This clonotype was counted at least ten times. J is TRBJ2-7 and V is TRBV5-1, with 9 nucleotides matching TRBD1. This CDR3 contains 18 residues. J lost 0 bases, V lost 0 bases, and 10 bases had no gene match. Per the germline V gene, CDR1 is SGHRS and CDR2 is YFSETQ. In DNA form, the CDR3 reads TGCGCCAGCAGCTTGGTGCCTCCGGCGGGACAGGGCTCCTACGAGCAGTACTTC. This codes for CASSLVPPAGQGSYEQYF. The full variable domain, its missing parts supplied by reference TRBV5-1 and TRBJ2-7, is KAGVTQTPRYLIKTRGQQVTLSCSPISGHRSVSWYQQTPGQGLQFLFEYFSETQRNKGNFPGRFSGRQFSNSRSEMNVSTLELGDSALYLCASSLVPPAGQGSYEQYFGPGTRLTVT.

This clonotype came up many times. This chain links TRBV20-1 with TRBJ2-1; 11 bases align to TRBD2. Trimming removed 6 bases from V and 5 bases from J; junction bases left unmatched: 9. This CDR3 is built from 15 residues. CDR1 and CDR2 from the germline V gene are DFQATT and SNEGSKA (reference sequence). CDR3 DNA: TGCAGTGCCCAGCTAGCGGGGGGCCCTAACAATGAGCAGTTCTTC. It yields the protein CSAQLAGGPNNEQFF.

This clonotype was counted ten times or more. This chain joins TRBV12-3 or TRBV12-4 and TRBJ2-2, with D possibly TRBD2 on 5 matching bases. The V and J ends lost 6 bases and 5 bases respectively, with 10 bases between them. The CDR3 covers 13 residues. CDR3 sequence (DNA): TGTGCCAGCAGGGTGGCGGGTACCGGGGAGCTGTTTTTT. It is translated as CASRVAGTGELFF.

In this sample, this clonotype turned up many times. The rearrangement joins TRBV6-5 to TRBJ1-1; D not resolved. Germline V lookup: CDR1 MNHEY, CDR2 SVGAGI. Trimming took 0 bases from V and 3 from J, leaving 11 bases between them. This CDR3 has 15 amino acids. In nucleotides, the CDR3 is TGTGCCAGCAGTTACTCGATAGACACGGACACTGAAGCTTTCTTT. Translated: CASSYSIDTDTEAFF.